This T cell receptor (beta chain) is drawn from a study of T cells of healthy individuals. This clonotype is medium-sized. From the 5' RACE reads, TCRdb called clonotypes with MiXCR, one entry per CDR3 protein. The data contain about 96,000 distinct CDR3 sequences, approximately 18% of them seen just once; the ten biggest clones take up roughly 6.2%. The sequence was obtained from a human donor in good health.

CDR3 coding DNA: TGCAGCGTATCCCGGGACTTGTACACTGAAGCTTTCTTT. The encoded protein is CSVSRDLYTEAFF. The chain is built from TRBV29-1 and TRBJ1-1; perhaps TRBD1 as D (5 bases). The CDR3 runs to 13 residues. Trimming took 6 bases from V and 3 from J, leaving 14 bases between them. The germline CDR1 and CDR2 sequences are SQVTM and ANQGSEA.